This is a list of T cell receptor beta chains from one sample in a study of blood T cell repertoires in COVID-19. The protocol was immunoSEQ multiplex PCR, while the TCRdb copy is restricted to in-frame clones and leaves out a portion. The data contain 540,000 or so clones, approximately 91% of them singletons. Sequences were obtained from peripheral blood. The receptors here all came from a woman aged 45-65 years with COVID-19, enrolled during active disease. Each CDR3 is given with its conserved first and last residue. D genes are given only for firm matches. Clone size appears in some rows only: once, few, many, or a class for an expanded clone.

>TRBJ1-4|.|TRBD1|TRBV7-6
CASSRDRPQTNEKLFF
TGTGCCAGCAGCCGGGACAGGCCCCAAACTAATGAAAAACTGTTTTTT
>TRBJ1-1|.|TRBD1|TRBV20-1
CSASSVLGGSEAFF
TGCAGTGCCAGTTCCGTACTAGGGGGCTCTGAAGCTTTCTTT
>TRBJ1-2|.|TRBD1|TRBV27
CASSSRDSYGYTF
TGTGCCAGCAGTTCACGGGACAGCTATGGCTACACCTTC
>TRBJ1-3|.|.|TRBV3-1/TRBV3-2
CASSPWEGNTIYF
TGTGCCAGCAGCCCTTGGGAGGGAAACACCATATATTTT
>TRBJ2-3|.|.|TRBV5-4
CASSFGQLVDTQYF
TGTGCCAGCAGCTTTGGGCAACTAGTGGATACGCAGTATTTT
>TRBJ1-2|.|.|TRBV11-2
CASSHPWGRIGDYGYTF
TGTGCCAGCAGCCACCCCTGGGGGCGAATCGGGGACTATGGCTACACCTTC
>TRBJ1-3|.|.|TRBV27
CASSPLYDLLSGNTIYF
TGTGCCAGCAGTCCCCTTTACGACTTACTGTCTGGAAACACCATATATTTT
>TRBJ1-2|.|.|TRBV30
CAWTGSSYGYTF
TGTGCCTGGACAGGGTCTAGCTATGGCTACACCTTC
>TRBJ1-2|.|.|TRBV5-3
CARSLILGAHYGYTF
TGTGCCAGAAGCTTGATATTAGGGGCCCACTATGGCTACACCTTC
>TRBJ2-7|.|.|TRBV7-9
CASSSRTPPYEQYF
TGTGCCAGCAGCTCCAGGACACCACCCTACGAGCAGTACTTC
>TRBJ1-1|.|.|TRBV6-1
CASSEDMVNTEAFF
TGTGCCAGCAGTGAAGACATGGTAAATACTGAAGCTTTCTTT
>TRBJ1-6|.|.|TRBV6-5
CASSTRALEAPLHF
TGTGCCAGCAGTACTCGGGCCCTGGAGGCACCCCTCCACTTT
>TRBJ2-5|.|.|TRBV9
CASSVNSQNQETQYF
TGTGCCAGCAGCGTAAACAGCCAGAACCAAGAGACCCAGTACTTC
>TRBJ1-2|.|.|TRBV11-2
CASSPALGAYGYTF
TGTGCCAGCAGCCCAGCGCTGGGGGCCTATGGCTACACCTTC
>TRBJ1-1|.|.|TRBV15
CATSLAEAFF
TGTGCCACCAGTTTAGCTGAAGCTTTCTTT
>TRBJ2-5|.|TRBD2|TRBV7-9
CASSYLAGGVQETQYF
TGTGCCAGCAGCTATCTAGCGGGGGGGGTCCAAGAGACCCAGTACTTC
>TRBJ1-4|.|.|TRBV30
CAWSHDGGEKLFF
TGTGCCTGGAGCCACGACGGGGGTGAAAAACTGTTTTTT
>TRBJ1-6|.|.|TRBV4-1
CASSQERSLSPLHF
TGCGCCAGCAGCCAAGAGCGGAGCCTTTCACCCCTCCACTTT
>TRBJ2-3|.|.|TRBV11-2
CASSTGGGPGDTQYF
TGTGCCAGCAGCACAGGGGGGGGGCCTGGAGATACGCAGTATTTT
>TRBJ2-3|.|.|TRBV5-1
CASSSLGGPYTDTQYF
TGCGCCAGCAGCTCCCTCGGGGGGCCCTACACAGATACGCAGTATTTT
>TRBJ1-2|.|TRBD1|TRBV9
CASSVVGQPKLGYGYTF
TGTGCCAGCAGCGTTGTGGGACAGCCCAAACTAGGCTATGGCTACACCTTC
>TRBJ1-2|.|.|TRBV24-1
CATSDLERDYGYTF
TGTGCCACCAGTGATTTAGAGCGGGACTATGGCTACACCTTC
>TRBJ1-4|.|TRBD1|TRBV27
CASSPIDRVGEKLFF
TGTGCCAGCAGTCCGATCGACAGGGTCGGTGAAAAACTGTTTTTT
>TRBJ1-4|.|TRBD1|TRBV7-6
CASRRQGLTNEKLFF
TGTGCCAGCAGGAGACAGGGGCTCACTAATGAAAAACTGTTTTTT
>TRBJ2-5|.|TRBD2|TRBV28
CASSVRAGRGYQETQYF
TGTGCCAGCAGTGTCCGAGCGGGGCGGGGATATCAAGAGACCCAGTACTTC
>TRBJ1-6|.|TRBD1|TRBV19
CASSIPRTGYNSPLHF
TGTGCCAGTAGTATCCCCCGGACAGGCTATAATTCACCCCTCCACTTT
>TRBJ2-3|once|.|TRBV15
CATSGGVTDTQYF
TGTGCCACCAGCGGCGGGGTGACAGATACGCAGTATTTT
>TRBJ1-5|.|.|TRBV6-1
CASSEGILFGIHSNQPQHF
TGTGCCAGCAGTGAAGGAATCCTCTTCGGGATCCATAGCAATCAGCCCCAGCATTTT
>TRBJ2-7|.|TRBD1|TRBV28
CASSVDRSRGRGEQYF
TGTGCCAGCAGTGTCGACCGCTCAAGGGGGCGAGGCGAGCAGTACTTC
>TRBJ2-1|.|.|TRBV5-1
CASGVANEQFF
TGCGCCAGCGGAGTCGCCAATGAGCAGTTCTTC
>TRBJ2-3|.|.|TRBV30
CAWSTYSFGGTDTQYF
TGTGCCTGGAGTACGTACTCCTTCGGGGGCACAGATACGCAGTATTTT
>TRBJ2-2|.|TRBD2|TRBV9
CASSLGLAGNTGELFF
TGTGCCAGCAGCCTGGGACTAGCTGGGAACACCGGGGAGCTGTTTTTT
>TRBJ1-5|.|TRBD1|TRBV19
CASVWTGSTYSNQPQHF
TGTGCCAGTGTTTGGACAGGATCAACTTATAGCAATCAGCCCCAGCATTTT
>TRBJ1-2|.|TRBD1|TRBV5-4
CASSFEPTGVYGYTF
TGTGCCAGCAGCTTTGAGCCAACAGGGGTCTATGGCTACACCTTC
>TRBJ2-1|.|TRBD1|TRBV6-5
CASRGTGVYNEQFF
TGTGCCAGCAGGGGGACAGGGGTTTACAATGAGCAGTTCTTC
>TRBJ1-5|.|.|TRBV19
CASRLSVLSNQPQHF
TGTGCCAGTAGGCTCAGCGTACTCAGCAATCAGCCCCAGCATTTT
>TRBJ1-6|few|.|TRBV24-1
CATSVVRNSPLHF
TGTGCCACCAGTGTAGTTCGTAATTCACCCCTCCACTTT